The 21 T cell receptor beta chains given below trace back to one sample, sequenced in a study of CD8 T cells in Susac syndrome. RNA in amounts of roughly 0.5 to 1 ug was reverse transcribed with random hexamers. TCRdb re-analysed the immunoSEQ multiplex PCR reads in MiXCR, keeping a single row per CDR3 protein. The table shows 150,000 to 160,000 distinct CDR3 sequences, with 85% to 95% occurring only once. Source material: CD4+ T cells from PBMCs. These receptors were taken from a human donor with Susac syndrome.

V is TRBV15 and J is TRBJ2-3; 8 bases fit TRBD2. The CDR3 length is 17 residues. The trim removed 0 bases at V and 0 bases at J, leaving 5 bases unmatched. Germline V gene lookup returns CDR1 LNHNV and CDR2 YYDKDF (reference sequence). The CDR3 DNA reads TGTGCCACCAGCAGAGATGGCAGCGGGGGAAGCACAGATACGCAGTATTTT. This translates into CATSRDGSGGSTDTQYF.

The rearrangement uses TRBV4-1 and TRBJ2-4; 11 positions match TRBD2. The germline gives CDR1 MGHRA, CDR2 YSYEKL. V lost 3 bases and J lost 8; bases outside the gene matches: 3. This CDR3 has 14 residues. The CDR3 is CASSQTSGIYIQYF. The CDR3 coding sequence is TGCGCCAGCAGCCAGACTAGCGGGATATACATTCAGTACTTC.

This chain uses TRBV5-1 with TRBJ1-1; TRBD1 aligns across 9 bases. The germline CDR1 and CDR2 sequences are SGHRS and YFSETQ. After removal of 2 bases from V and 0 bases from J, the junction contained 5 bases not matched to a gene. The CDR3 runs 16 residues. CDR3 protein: CASSFTGGDLNTEAFF. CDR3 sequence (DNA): TGCGCCAGCAGCTTTACAGGGGGCGACCTGAACACTGAAGCTTTCTTT.

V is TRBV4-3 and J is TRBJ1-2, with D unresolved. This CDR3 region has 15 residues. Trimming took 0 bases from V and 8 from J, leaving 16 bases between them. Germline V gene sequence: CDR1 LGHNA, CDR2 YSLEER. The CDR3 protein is CASSQESADWGGYTF. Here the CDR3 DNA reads TGCGCCAGCAGCCAAGAATCGGCAGACTGGGGAGGCTACACCTTC.

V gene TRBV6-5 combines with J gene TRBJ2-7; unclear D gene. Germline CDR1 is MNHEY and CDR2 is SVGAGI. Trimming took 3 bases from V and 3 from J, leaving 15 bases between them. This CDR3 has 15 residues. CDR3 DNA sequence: TGTGCCAGCAGTTATCCCGGACCCTCCTACTACGAGCAGTACTTC. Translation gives CASSYPGPSYYEQYF.

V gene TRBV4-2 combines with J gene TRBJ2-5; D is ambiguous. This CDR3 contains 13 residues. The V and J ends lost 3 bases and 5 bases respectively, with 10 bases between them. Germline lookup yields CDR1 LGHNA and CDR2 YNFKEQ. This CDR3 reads CASSHEYMETQYF. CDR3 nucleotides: TGTGCCAGCAGCCATGAATATATGGAGACCCAGTACTTC.

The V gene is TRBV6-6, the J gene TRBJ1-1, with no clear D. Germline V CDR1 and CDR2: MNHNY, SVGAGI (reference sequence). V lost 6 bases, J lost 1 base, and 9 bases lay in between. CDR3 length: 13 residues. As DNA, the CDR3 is TGTGCCAGCAGCCGTGCAGCGAACACTGAAGCTTTCTTT. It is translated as CASSRAANTEAFF.

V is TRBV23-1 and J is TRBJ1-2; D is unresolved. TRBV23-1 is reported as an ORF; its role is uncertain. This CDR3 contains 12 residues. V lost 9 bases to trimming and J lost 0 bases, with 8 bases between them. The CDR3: CASVPSNYGYTF. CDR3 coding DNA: TGCGCCAGTGTCCCTTCTAACTATGGCTACACCTTC.

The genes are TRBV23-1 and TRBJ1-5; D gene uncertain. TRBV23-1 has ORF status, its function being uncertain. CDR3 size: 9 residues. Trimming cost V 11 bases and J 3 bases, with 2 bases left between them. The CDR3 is CAANQPQHF. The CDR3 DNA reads TGCGCCGCCAATCAGCCCCAGCATTTT.

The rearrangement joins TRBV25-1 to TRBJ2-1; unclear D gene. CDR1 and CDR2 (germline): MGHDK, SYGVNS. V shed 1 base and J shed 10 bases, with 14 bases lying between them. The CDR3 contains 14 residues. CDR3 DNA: TGTGCCAGCAGTGAATTATCATTTTTCGGAGAGCAGTTCTTC. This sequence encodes CASSELSFFGEQFF.

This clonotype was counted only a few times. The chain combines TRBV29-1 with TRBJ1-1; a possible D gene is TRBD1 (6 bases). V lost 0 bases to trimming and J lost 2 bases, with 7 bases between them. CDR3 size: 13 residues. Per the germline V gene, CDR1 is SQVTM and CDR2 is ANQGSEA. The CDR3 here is CSVEEQGNTEAFF. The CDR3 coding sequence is TGCAGCGTTGAAGAACAGGGTAACACTGAAGCTTTCTTT.

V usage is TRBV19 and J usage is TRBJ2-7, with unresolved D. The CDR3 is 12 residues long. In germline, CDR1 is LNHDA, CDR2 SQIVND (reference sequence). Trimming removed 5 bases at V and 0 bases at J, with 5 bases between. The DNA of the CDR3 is TGTGCCAGTAGTGGGAACTCCTACGAGCAGTACTTC. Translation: CASSGNSYEQYF.

The CDR3 loop reads CSAAGPATSYEQYF. CDR3 sequence (DNA): TGCAGTGCCGCGGGCCCGGCCACCTCCTACGAGCAGTACTTC. This rearrangement joins TRBV20-1 to TRBJ2-7; maybe TRBD2 (5 bases). V lost 6 bases and J lost 0, with 15 bases in between. The germline CDR1 and CDR2 sequences are DFQATT and SNEGSKA (reference sequence). This CDR3 has 14 amino acids.

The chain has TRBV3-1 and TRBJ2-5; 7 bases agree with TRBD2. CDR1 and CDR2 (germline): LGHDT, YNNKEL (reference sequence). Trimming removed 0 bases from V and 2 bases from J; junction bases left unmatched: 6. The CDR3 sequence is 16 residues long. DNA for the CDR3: TGTGCCAGCAGCCAAGAGCGGTCTAGCGGACAAGAGACCCAGTACTTC. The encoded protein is CASSQERSSGQETQYF.

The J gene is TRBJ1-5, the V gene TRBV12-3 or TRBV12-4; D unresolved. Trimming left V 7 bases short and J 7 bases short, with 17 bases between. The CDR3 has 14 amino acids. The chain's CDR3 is CASTSRSAGQPQHF. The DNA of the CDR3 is TGTGCCAGCACCTCGAGATCGGCGGGACAGCCCCAGCATTTT.

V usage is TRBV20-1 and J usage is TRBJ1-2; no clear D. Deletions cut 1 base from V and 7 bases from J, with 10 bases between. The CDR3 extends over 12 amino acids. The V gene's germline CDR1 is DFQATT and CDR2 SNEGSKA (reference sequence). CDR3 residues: CSARAGLSGYTF. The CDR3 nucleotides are TGCAGTGCTAGAGCTGGATTGAGTGGCTACACCTTC.

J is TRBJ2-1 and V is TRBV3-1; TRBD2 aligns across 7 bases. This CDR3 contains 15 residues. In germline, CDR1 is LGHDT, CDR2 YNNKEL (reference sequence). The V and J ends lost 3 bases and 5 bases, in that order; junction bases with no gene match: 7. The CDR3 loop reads CASSQSGTTHNEQFF. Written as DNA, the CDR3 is TGTGCCAGCAGCCAGTCCGGGACTACGCACAATGAGCAGTTCTTC.

The CDR3 nucleotides read TGTGCCAGCAGCTTACAGACAGCCAAAAACATTCAGTACTTC. This sequence encodes CASSLQTAKNIQYF. V usage is TRBV7-8 and J usage is TRBJ2-4; D not resolved. The CDR3 contains 14 residues. Trimming pared 2 bases from V and 0 bases from J, leaving 5 bases between. Germline lookup yields CDR1 SGHVS and CDR2 FQNEAQ.

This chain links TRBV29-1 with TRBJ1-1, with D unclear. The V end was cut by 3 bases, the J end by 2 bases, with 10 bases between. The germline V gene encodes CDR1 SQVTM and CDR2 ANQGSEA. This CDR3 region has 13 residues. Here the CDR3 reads CSVEAGTNTEAFF. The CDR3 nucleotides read TGCAGCGTTGAGGCAGGCACCAACACTGAAGCTTTCTTT.

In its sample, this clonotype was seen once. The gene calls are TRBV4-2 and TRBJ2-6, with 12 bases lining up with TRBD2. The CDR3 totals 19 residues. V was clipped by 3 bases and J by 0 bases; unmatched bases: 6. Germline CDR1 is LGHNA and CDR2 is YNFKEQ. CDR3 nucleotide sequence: TGTGCCAGCAGCCACAAGCCTAGCGGGGGGGCCTCTGGGGCCAACGTCCTGACTTTC. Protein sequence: CASSHKPSGGASGANVLTF.

CDR3 coding DNA: TGTGCCAGCAGAGTCGGGGGCTCCACAGATACGCAGTATTTT. Amino acid sequence: CASRVGGSTDTQYF. V and J are TRBV6-6 and TRBJ2-3; TRBD1 or TRBD2 may be the D gene (6 bases each). Germline V gene data show CDR1 as MNHNY and CDR2 as SVGAGI (reference sequence). Trimming pared 6 bases from V and 2 bases from J, leaving 12 bases between. CDR3 length: 14 residues.